These 25 T cell receptor beta chains came from one sample sequenced in a study of T cell clonotyping in hematopoietic cell transplantation. Here immunoSEQ multiplex PCR was the method, and the copy in TCRdb shows in-frame clones only, minus some. The top ten clones hold 4% to 5.5% of a sample with around 14,000 clones, about 94% of them seen once. The sequenced sample was PBMCs, obtained 30 days after allogeneic stem cell transplant. The receptor set was obtained from a male patient between 55 and 70 years old who had an allogeneic stem cell transplant from an unrelated donor, so the T cells may come from the graft donor. Some clones in this sample may be carry-over from other donors' samples.

This clone appeared a single time. The V gene is TRBV10-3, the J gene TRBJ2-3; D uncertain. The CDR3 sequence is 14 residues long. Per germline, CDR1 ENHRY and CDR2 SYGVKD. Trimming removed 4 bases at V and 0 bases at J, with 8 bases between. CDR3: CAISVGPSTDTQYF. The DNA of the CDR3 is TGTGCCATCAGTGTAGGCCCTAGCACAGATACGCAGTATTTT.

The chain uses TRBV19 and TRBJ1-2, with 7 nucleotides matching TRBD1. Per germline, CDR1 LNHDA and CDR2 SQIVND (reference sequence). V was clipped by 3 bases and J by 4 bases; unmatched bases: 11. The CDR3 loop spans 16 amino acids. CDR3 in DNA: TGTGCCAGTAGTATCGTCGGAGACAGGGAGAGCTATGGCTACACCTTC. Amino acids: CASSIVGDRESYGYTF.

V and J are TRBV7-9 and TRBJ1-4, with a possible D match to TRBD1 (6 bases). Deletions cut 5 bases from V and 2 bases from J, with 12 bases between. Germline CDR1 SEHNR, CDR2 FQNEAQ (reference sequence). The CDR3 contains 15 residues. In DNA form, the CDR3 reads TGTGCCAGCAGCGAACAGGGTTCCACTAATGAAAAACTGTTTTTT. Translating it yields CASSEQGSTNEKLFF.

This rearrangement joins TRBV7-2 to TRBJ1-2, with TRBD1 matching 8 bases. The junction had 2 bases not matched to a gene; V was cut back by 4 bases and J by 7 bases. Germline lookup yields CDR1 SGHTA and CDR2 FQGNSA. CDR3 size: 12 residues. The CDR3 sequence: CASSSDRVGYTF. DNA for the CDR3: TGTGCCAGCAGCTCGGACAGGGTTGGCTACACCTTC.

This clone was detected once. V is TRBV5-6 and J is TRBJ1-1; no clear D. Trimming took off 3 bases at V and 1 base at J, with 13 bases between the two ends. Looked up from germline, CDR1 is SGHDT and CDR2 is YYEEEE. The CDR3 length is 15 residues. CDR3 nucleotides: TGTGCCAGCAGCTCAAGCGATAGAGCGAACACTGAAGCTTTCTTT. As protein: CASSSSDRANTEAFF.

In DNA, the CDR3 is TGTGCCAGCGGAAGGGACGCCGCCGCGGGGGAGCAGTACTTC. Encoded protein: CASGRDAAAGEQYF. This chain connects TRBV6-1 to TRBJ2-7; tentative D call: TRBD2 (6 bases). CDR1 and CDR2 (germline): MNHNS, SASEGT. CDR3 length: 14 residues. V gave up 8 bases and J gave up 7 bases, with 21 bases separating them.

This rearrangement joins TRBV6-6 to TRBJ1-4; D perhaps matches TRBD1 (5 bases). The V end was cut by 3 bases, the J end by 7 bases, with 12 bases between. Germline values: CDR1 MNHNY, CDR2 SVGAGI (reference sequence). CDR3 length: 14 residues. CDR3 nucleotide sequence: TGTGCCAGCAGTTATGGGGCGGCGGGTGAAAAACTGTTTTTT. This gives the protein CASSYGAAGEKLFF.

The chain joins TRBV2 to TRBJ1-2; D gene ambiguous. The CDR3 totals 14 residues. Germline values: CDR1 SNHLY, CDR2 FYNNEI. The ends were cut back, 0 bases at V and 4 bases at J, with 9 bases in the middle. The CDR3 protein is CASSEASGSYGYTF. CDR3 coding DNA: TGTGCCAGCAGTGAAGCGTCGGGCTCCTATGGCTACACCTTC.

J is TRBJ1-1 and V is TRBV7-9, with TRBD1 identical over 7 bases. V lost 3 bases, J lost 0 bases, and 7 bases stayed unmatched. This CDR3 is built from 16 residues. Germline CDR1 reads SEHNR; CDR2 reads FQNEAQ (reference sequence). This CDR3 reads CASSFPTDRVNTEAFF. The CDR3 DNA is TGTGCCAGCAGCTTCCCCACCGACAGGGTGAACACTGAAGCTTTCTTT.

This sequence joins TRBV6-5 and TRBJ1-4, with D perhaps TRBD1 (6 bases). Trimming shortened V by 0 bases and J by 8 bases, and 10 bases separated the two germline ends. Germline V gene sequence: CDR1 MNHEY, CDR2 SVGAGI. The CDR3 runs 14 residues. CDR3 region: CASSYSRTGEKLFF. As DNA, the CDR3 is TGTGCCAGCAGTTACTCGAGAACAGGGGAAAAACTGTTTTTT.

The rearrangement links TRBV7-8 to TRBJ2-7; D gene ambiguous. V lost 6 bases to trimming and J lost 2 bases, with 8 bases between them. Germline-derived CDR1 and CDR2 are SGHVS and FQNEAQ. This CDR3 has 12 residues. The CDR3 bases are TGTGCCAGCAGTCCCCGGGCCTACGAGCAGTACTTC. It is translated as CASSPRAYEQYF. The full variable domain, completed using reference TRBV7-8 and TRBJ2-7, is GAGVSQSPRYKVAKRGQDVALRCDPISGHVSLFWYQQALGQGPEFLTYFQNEAQLDKSGLPSDRFFAERPEGSVSTLKIQRTQQEDSAVYLCASSPRAYEQYFGPGTRLTVT.

The chain uses TRBV6-4 and TRBJ1-1; 7 bases are shared with TRBD1. The CDR3 is 16 residues long. V dropped 6 bases and J dropped 3; count of bases not matched to a gene: 13. CDR1 is MRHNA, CDR2 SNTAGT, per germline. The CDR3 region is CASSRTGWESDTEAFF. CDR3 nucleotides: TGTGCCAGCAGCCGGACAGGCTGGGAATCGGACACTGAAGCTTTCTTT.

This chain links TRBV9 with TRBJ1-4, with 9 bases lining up with TRBD1. The CDR3 runs to 15 residues. With V trimmed by 4 bases and J by 3 bases, 4 bases remained unmatched. CDR1 is SGDLS, CDR2 YYNGEE, per germline. The CDR3 protein is CASSKQGAPNEKLFF. DNA for the CDR3: TGTGCCAGCAGCAAACAGGGGGCCCCTAATGAAAAACTGTTTTTT.

The rearrangement links TRBV18 to TRBJ2-7; D gene unclear. V lost 2 bases, J lost 3 bases, and 5 bases lay in between. The CDR3 covers 12 residues. Germline loops: CDR1 KGHSH, CDR2 LQKENI. The CDR3 DNA sequence: TGTGCCAGCTCACCAAACCTCTACGAGCAGTACTTC. Translating gives CASSPNLYEQYF.

This chain uses TRBV15 with TRBJ2-7, with D maybe TRBD2 (6 bases). CDR1 is LNHNV, CDR2 YYDKDF, per germline (reference sequence). Trimming stripped 5 bases from V and 6 bases from J, with 20 bases between. This CDR3 region has 15 residues. CDR3 sequence: CATSGEDTSRGEQYF. For the CDR3, the DNA is TGTGCCACCAGCGGGGAGGACACGTCGAGGGGCGAGCAGTACTTC.

This chain uses TRBV5-1 with TRBJ2-5; 13 positions agree with TRBD2. The CDR3 totals 16 residues. The junction had 8 bases not matched to a gene; V was cut back by 4 bases and J by 5 bases. Germline V gene lookup returns CDR1 SGHRS and CDR2 YFSETQ. The CDR3 loop is CASSVGLAGRGETQYF. The DNA for the CDR3 is TGCGCCAGCAGCGTGGGACTAGCGGGGCGGGGGGAGACCCAGTACTTC.

Worth noting for this clone: A junction boundary mismatches the germline segment, possibly from a read error. The V gene is TRBV7-8, the J gene TRBJ2-7; 9 bases line up with TRBD1. The CDR3 length is 15 residues. Germline V CDR1 and CDR2: SGHVS, FQNEAQ. For the CDR3, the DNA is TGTGCCAGCAGCCCAAATACCCCACGGGACAGGGAGCCGTACTTC. Translated, it gives CASSPNTPRDREPYF.

The chain couples TRBV7-2 to TRBJ2-3; possibly TRBD1 or TRBD2 for D (5 bases each). The CDR3 covers 13 residues. Germline V gene data show CDR1 as SGHTA and CDR2 as FQGNSA. Trimming pared 5 bases from V and 5 bases from J, leaving 11 bases between. The CDR3 region is CASSRGARDTQYF. The CDR3 bases are TGTGCCAGCAGCCGAGGGGCTAGAGATACGCAGTATTTT. The complete variable domain, with remaining parts taken from reference TRBV7-2 and TRBJ2-3, reads GAGVSQSPSNKVTEKGKDVELRCDPISGHTALYWYRQSLGQGLEFLIYFQGNSAPDKSGLPSDRFSAERTGGSVSTLTIQRTQQEDSAVYLCASSRGARDTQYFGPGTRLTVL.

The chain employs TRBV7-2 and TRBJ2-5; D ambiguous. This CDR3 has 16 residues. V was clipped by 5 bases and J by 2 bases, with 18 bases between them. CDR1 and CDR2 from the germline V gene are SGHTA and FQGNSA. The CDR3 region has the DNA TGTGCCAGCAGCCCTTTTGACCCCCGCGGACAAGAGACCCAGTACTTC. It specifies CASSPFDPRGQETQYF.

The V gene is TRBV5-6, the J gene TRBJ1-2; TRBD1 might be the D (5 bases). Trimming stripped 4 bases from V and 5 bases from J, with 12 bases between. This CDR3 spans 13 amino acids. CDR1 is SGHDT, CDR2 YYEEEE, per germline. The CDR3 sequence is CASSPDQGYGYTF. Written as DNA, the CDR3 is TGTGCCAGCAGCCCTGATCAGGGTTATGGCTACACCTTC.

By sample share, this clone is large. The chain employs TRBV7-2 and TRBJ1-6; D is uncertain. V was cut by 7 bases and J by 7 bases, with 17 bases left in between. Germline assignment: CDR1 SGHTA and CDR2 FQGNSA. This CDR3 region has 15 residues. The CDR3, as DNA: TGTGCCAGCAACGATCTAGAACGATCGAATTCACCCCTCCACTTT. Translating gives CASNDLERSNSPLHF.

This sequence joins TRBV15 and TRBJ1-5; D is unclear. V was clipped by 3 bases and J by 0 bases, with 3 bases between them. This CDR3 comprises 13 residues. Germline loops: CDR1 LNHNV, CDR2 YYDKDF (reference sequence). CDR3 loop: CATSSYSNQPQHF. CDR3 nucleotides: TGTGCCACCAGCAGTTATAGCAATCAGCCCCAGCATTTT.

The rearrangement links TRBV4-2 to TRBJ1-2; the match to TRBD1 covers 7 bases. Germline trimming cut 4 bases from V and 8 bases from J; bases unmatched to any gene: 7. Looked up from germline, CDR1 is LGHNA and CDR2 is YNFKEQ. CDR3 length: 13 residues. This CDR3 is CASSPTGNFGYTF. The CDR3 nucleotides read TGTGCCAGCAGCCCGACAGGGAACTTCGGCTACACCTTC.

The CDR3 sequence: CASSGGQVRTEAFF. CDR3 sequence (DNA): TGTGCCAGTAGTGGGGGACAGGTGAGAACTGAAGCTTTCTTT. The chain employs TRBV19 and TRBJ1-1; 8 nucleotides match TRBD1. Germline CDR1 and CDR2: LNHDA and SQIVND (reference sequence). The V segment lost 5 bases and the J segment 5 bases; nucleotides outside the gene matches: 7. This CDR3 contains 14 residues.

This clone showed up just once. The chain recombines TRBV30 with TRBJ2-7, with 8 bases identical to TRBD1. Germline trimming cut 2 bases from V and 4 bases from J; bases unmatched to any gene: 7. The CDR3 has 14 residues. Looked up from germline, CDR1 is GTSNPN and CDR2 is SVGIG (reference sequence). DNA for the CDR3: TGTGCCTGGAGTTTGGACAGGGCGAAATACGAGCAGTACTTC. It is translated as CAWSLDRAKYEQYF.